What follows are 31 T cell receptor beta chains derived from one specimen sequenced in a study of T-cell memory formation after mild COVID-19. TCRdb redid the calling of the 5' RACE reads with MiXCR, one entry per CDR3 protein. The sample has around 340,000 distinct CDR3 sequences, around 13% seen once; the top ten hold 22%. Sequenced sample: PBMCs or a T cell subset sorted from them (not recorded which). Source of these receptors: a man in his late teens or twenties who had mild COVID-19 (a few samples of this study predate the infection). Cell type and time point are not known.

This clonotype was seen a few times. The chain joins TRBV9 to TRBJ2-3; a weak D match, TRBD2 (5 bases). Trimming stripped 0 bases from V and 4 bases from J, with 12 bases between. CDR1 SGDLS and CDR2 YYNGEE come from the germline V gene. The CDR3 has 15 residues. CDR3 DNA: TGTGCCAGCAGCGTAGTTCTAGCAGCTGCAGATACGCAGTATTTT. Translation: CASSVVLAAADTQYF. Drawing the rest from reference TRBV9 and TRBJ2-3, the complete variable domain is DSGVTQTPKHLITATGQRVTLRCSPRSGDLSVYWYQQSLDQGLQFLIQYYNGEERAKGNILERFSAQQFPDLHSELNLSSLELGDSALYFCASSVVLAAADTQYFGPGTRLTVL.

This chain joins TRBV28 and TRBJ1-1; D is uncertain. This CDR3 region has 13 residues. Germline CDR1 MDHEN, CDR2 SYDVKM. V was clipped by 3 bases and J by 2 bases, with 7 bases between them. CDR3 amino acids: CASSFPVNTEAFF. The DNA of the CDR3 is TGTGCCAGCAGTTTCCCAGTTAACACTGAAGCTTTCTTT. The full variable domain, rest sourced from reference TRBV28 and TRBJ1-1, is DVKVTQSSRYLVKRTGEKVFLECVQDMDHENMFWYRQDPGLGLRLIYFSYDVKMKEKGDIPEGYSVSREKKERFSLILESASTNQTSMYLCASSFPVNTEAFFGQGTRLTVV.

This clonotype was counted many times. The chain uses TRBV24-1 and TRBJ2-5, with TRBD1 matching over 7 bases. With 4 bases clipped from V and 2 bases from J, the junction kept 12 bases outside the gene matches. Germline-derived CDR1 and CDR2 are KGHDR and SFDVKD. The CDR3 sequence is 17 residues long. The CDR3 bases are TGTGCCACCAGTGACTCCGGTCAGGACAGGCTACAAGAGACCCAGTACTTC. This gives the protein CATSDSGQDRLQETQYF.

This clonotype showed up just a few times. The rearrangement links TRBV4-2 to TRBJ1-5, with 8 bases lining up with TRBD1. The junction had 9 bases not matched to a gene; V was cut back by 1 base and J by 7 bases. This CDR3 is built from 16 residues. The germline CDR1 and CDR2 sequences are LGHNA and YNFKEQ. CDR3 loop: CASSQGMAGGGQPQHF. DNA of the CDR3: TGTGCCAGCAGCCAAGGCATGGCAGGGGGCGGACAGCCCCAGCATTTT.

This clonotype appeared many times. This chain links TRBV4-3 with TRBJ2-7; a possible D gene is TRBD1 (5 bases). This CDR3 is 16 amino acids long. Per the germline V gene, CDR1 is LGHNA and CDR2 is YSLEER. V gave up 0 bases and J gave up 2 bases, with 14 bases separating them. DNA of the CDR3: TGCGCCAGCAGCCAAGATAGGGGCGCCGCGGCCTACGAGCAGTACTTC. Amino acid sequence: CASSQDRGAAAYEQYF.

The V and J genes are TRBV6-2 or TRBV6-3 and TRBJ1-1; possibly TRBD1 for D (5 bases). The ends were cut back, 4 bases at V and 1 base at J, with 16 bases in the middle. CDR3 length: 16 residues. Germline CDR1 is MNHEY and CDR2 is SVGEGT. The CDR3 here is CASSWKPGTTNTEAFF. The CDR3 nucleotides read TGTGCCAGCAGTTGGAAACCAGGGACCACGAACACTGAAGCTTTCTTT.

In this sample, this clonotype turned up a few times. The rearrangement links TRBV5-1 to TRBJ2-6; weak D call: TRBD1 (6 bases). V lost 4 bases and J 9 bases, leaving 17 bases between the germline ends. Germline assignment: CDR1 SGHRS and CDR2 YFSETQ. The CDR3 consists of 15 residues. DNA of the CDR3: TGCGCCAGCAGCGGGGACACGGCTTCTGGCAACGTCCTGACTTTC. Its protein is CASSGDTASGNVLTF.

This sequence joins TRBV6-6 and TRBJ1-5, with D possibly being TRBD1 (5 bases). Germline-derived CDR1 and CDR2 are MNHNY and SVGAGI (reference sequence). This CDR3 has 14 residues. Trimming pared 6 bases from V and 0 bases from J, leaving 9 bases between. The CDR3 protein is CASRDNYSNQPQHF. DNA for the CDR3: TGTGCCAGCAGGGACAACTATAGCAATCAGCCCCAGCATTTT.

The V gene is TRBV7-9, the J gene TRBJ2-5; 7 nucleotides line up with TRBD2. J lost 5 bases, V lost 4 bases, and 7 bases had no gene match. Per germline, CDR1 SEHNR and CDR2 FQNEAQ (reference sequence). The CDR3 runs 14 residues. CDR3 sequence: CASSSGTTRETQYF. CDR3 DNA: TGTGCCAGCAGCTCCGGGACTACGAGGGAGACCCAGTACTTC.

This clonotype was recorded at least ten times. V and J are TRBV12-3 or TRBV12-4 and TRBJ2-3; TRBD2 aligns across 10 bases. Germline trimming cut 5 bases from V and 6 bases from J; bases unmatched to any gene: 8. The CDR3 has 15 amino acids. The CDR3 protein is CASSQTSGAWDTQYF. CDR3 in DNA: TGTGCCAGCAGTCAAACTAGCGGGGCCTGGGATACGCAGTATTTT.

This clonotype was observed a handful of times. The rearrangement links TRBV7-6 to TRBJ2-7; 8 bases line up with TRBD2. Germline V gene sequence: CDR1 SGHVS, CDR2 FNYEAQ. This CDR3 comprises 15 residues. J lost 1 base, V lost 5 bases, and 7 bases had no gene match. CDR3 sequence reads: CASSATSGGSYEQYF. In DNA form, the CDR3 reads TGTGCCAGCAGCGCCACTAGCGGAGGGTCCTACGAGCAGTACTTC.

This clonotype was counted a few times. The V and J genes are TRBV20-1 and TRBJ2-3; 11 bases line up with TRBD2. Germline values: CDR1 DFQATT, CDR2 SNEGSKA (reference sequence). The CDR3 length is 14 residues. V was pared by 5 bases and J by 9 bases, with 10 bases of the junction left unmatched. The CDR3 coding sequence is TGCAGTGCTCCACTTAGCGGGGGGGCCGGAACGCAGTATTTT. This translates into CSAPLSGGAGTQYF.

This clonotype has at least ten counts. The genes are TRBV7-2 and TRBJ1-2, with 9 positions matching TRBD1. Trimming removed 5 bases from V and 7 bases from J; junction bases left unmatched: 11. CDR3 length: 15 amino acids. The germline CDR1 and CDR2 sequences are SGHTA and FQGNSA. The CDR3 bases are TGTGCCAGCAGCATAACCGGGACAGGGTCAAGTGGCTACACCTTC. Amino acid sequence: CASSITGTGSSGYTF.

This clonotype has a count of ten or more. The CDR3 region has the DNA TGTGCCACCACCCCCGGCAATCAGCCCCAGCATTTT. Protein sequence: CATTPGNQPQHF. V usage is TRBV19 and J usage is TRBJ1-5; no definite D call. V was shortened by 10 bases and J by 2 bases, with 9 bases between the two germline ends. The CDR3 covers 12 residues. Per germline, CDR1 LNHDA and CDR2 SQIVND (reference sequence).

In its sample, this clonotype was seen a few times. V is TRBV7-2 and J is TRBJ2-5; 9 nucleotides align to TRBD1. Trimming cost V 6 bases and J 5 bases; bases outside gene matches: 13. CDR1 is SGHTA, CDR2 FQGNSA, per germline. This CDR3 contains 16 residues. The CDR3 reads CASRLQEGDRAETQYF. The DNA for the CDR3 is TGTGCCAGCAGACTTCAGGAAGGGGACAGGGCGGAGACCCAGTACTTC.

This clonotype has more than one count but fewer than ten. The chain is built from TRBV5-1 and TRBJ1-2; TRBD1 aligns across 7 bases. V dropped 1 base and J dropped 6; count of bases not matched to a gene: 9. CDR3 length: 15 residues. Per the germline V gene, CDR1 is SGHRS and CDR2 is YFSETQ. The CDR3 loop is CASSLRTGQAHGYTF. The DNA of the CDR3 is TGCGCCAGCAGCTTGAGGACCGGACAGGCCCATGGCTACACCTTC.

The chain employs TRBV5-1 and TRBJ1-2; D gene ambiguous. Per germline, CDR1 SGHRS and CDR2 YFSETQ. V lost 5 bases and J lost 0, with 14 bases in between. There are 15 residues in the CDR3. CDR3 sequence: CASRPDRLTNYGYTF. The DNA for the CDR3 is TGCGCCAGCAGGCCAGACCGCCTCACTAACTATGGCTACACCTTC.

The sample holds a few counts of this clonotype. The CDR3 here is CARRDRGPLFSGNTIYF. The CDR3 region has the DNA TGTGCCAGACGGGACAGGGGTCCCCTTTTCTCTGGAAACACCATATATTTT. The V call is TRBV2, the J call TRBJ1-3; 10 bases line up with TRBD1. The CDR3 is 17 amino acids. V was clipped by 9 bases and J by 0 bases; unmatched bases: 11. Germline V gene lookup returns CDR1 SNHLY and CDR2 FYNNEI.

The J gene is TRBJ1-1, the V gene TRBV9; 9 bases are a match to TRBD1. Germline V gene lookup returns CDR1 SGDLS and CDR2 YYNGEE. CDR3 size: 14 residues. With 4 bases clipped from V and 4 bases from J, the junction kept 5 bases outside the gene matches. The CDR3 DNA reads TGTGCCAGCAGCTCCGGACAGGGGAGCACTGAAGCTTTCTTT. It is translated as CASSSGQGSTEAFF.

This clonotype was picked up many times. This chain connects TRBV5-1 to TRBJ2-2; unclear D gene. Germline-derived CDR1 and CDR2 are SGHRS and YFSETQ. Trimming took off 3 bases at V and 7 bases at J, with 10 bases between the two ends. There are 13 residues in the CDR3. The CDR3 loop is CASSSGLLGELFF. CDR3 DNA sequence: TGCGCCAGCAGCTCGGGCCTGCTCGGGGAGCTGTTTTTT.

This clonotype turned up a few times. The chain recombines TRBV6-5 with TRBJ1-2; D possibly corresponds to TRBD1 (5 bases). CDR3 length: 14 residues. V was clipped by 7 bases and J by 4 bases, with 16 bases between them. The germline gives CDR1 MNHEY, CDR2 SVGAGI. This chain's CDR3 is CASTDTGSGYGYTF. CDR3 coding DNA: TGTGCCAGCACGGATACAGGCTCGGGCTATGGCTACACCTTC.

This clonotype was counted many times. The rearrangement uses TRBV16 and TRBJ1-1; unclear D gene. CDR1 KGHSY and CDR2 FQNENV come from the germline V gene. V dropped 2 bases and J dropped 11 bases, with 15 bases sitting between them. The length of the CDR3 is 13 residues. The CDR3, as DNA: TGTGCCAGCAGCCAAGCTTCGGGGTTAGGGGCTTTCTTT. Translated, it gives CASSQASGLGAFF. The full variable domain, rest sourced from reference TRBV16 and TRBJ1-1, is GEEVAQTPKHLVRGEGQKAKLYCAPIKGHSYVFWYQQVLKNEFKFLISFQNENVFDETGMPKERFSAKCLPNSPCSLEIQATKLEDSAVYFCASSQASGLGAFFGQGTRLTVV.

In this sample, this clonotype turned up a few times. This chain uses TRBV6-6 with TRBJ2-7; D is undetermined. CDR3 length: 15 amino acids. With 4 bases removed from V and 3 bases from J, the gap between germline ends came to 16 bases. Germline-derived CDR1 and CDR2 are MNHNY and SVGAGI (reference sequence). Here the CDR3 DNA reads TGTGCCAGCAGTTTCTCTCTACAAGAGTACTACGAGCAGTACTTC. It translates to CASSFSLQEYYEQYF.

This clonotype has just a few counts. The rearrangement links TRBV12-3 or TRBV12-4 to TRBJ2-7; possible D gene TRBD1, 5 bases. This CDR3 is built from 14 residues. Trimming left V 3 bases short and J 3 bases short, with 12 bases between. The CDR3 loop reads CASSLGDSYYEQYV. The CDR3 coding sequence is TGTGCCAGCAGTTTGGGCGACAGTTACTACGAGCAGTACGTC.

V usage is TRBV5-1 and J usage is TRBJ2-5; no clear D gene. Trimming took off 0 bases at V and 5 bases at J, with 11 bases between the two ends. In germline, CDR1 is SGHRS, CDR2 YFSETQ. The CDR3 is 14 amino acids. This chain's CDR3 is CASSLAVDGETQYF. CDR3 nucleotide sequence: TGCGCCAGCAGCTTGGCCGTCGATGGGGAGACCCAGTACTTC.

The genes are TRBV10-3 and TRBJ2-1; D not resolved. Germline assignment: CDR1 ENHRY and CDR2 SYGVKD. This CDR3 region has 12 residues. Trimming shortened V by 4 bases and J by 8 bases, and 9 bases separated the two germline ends. The CDR3 loop is CAISAIRDEQFF. In nucleotides, the CDR3 is TGTGCCATCAGTGCAATCCGCGATGAGCAGTTCTTC.

This clonotype was recorded a few times. The chain has TRBV2 and TRBJ2-5, with D perhaps matching TRBD2 (6 bases). This CDR3 has 16 amino acids. V lost 2 bases, J lost 7 bases, and 20 bases lay in between. The germline V gene has CDR1 SNHLY and CDR2 FYNNEI. CDR3 protein: CASSETRRAELGTQYF. The DNA for the CDR3 is TGTGCCAGCAGTGAAACTCGGAGGGCAGAGTTAGGGACCCAGTACTTC.

The gene calls are TRBV4-3 and TRBJ2-5; no clear D. Germline V gives CDR1 LGHNA, CDR2 YSLEER. This CDR3 contains 14 residues. The V and J ends lost 0 bases and 8 bases respectively, with 13 bases between them. The CDR3 sequence is CASSQDALYETQYF. The DNA of the CDR3 is TGCGCCAGCAGCCAAGACGCGCTATATGAAACCCAGTACTTC.

This clonotype was recorded only once. The chain joins TRBV2 to TRBJ2-1; 14 bases align to TRBD2. The CDR3 extends over 14 amino acids. V lost 6 bases, J lost 10 bases, and 5 bases stayed unmatched. The germline V gene has CDR1 SNHLY and CDR2 FYNNEI. The CDR3 sequence: CASRRGTSGGEQFF. The CDR3 DNA follows: TGTGCCAGCAGGAGAGGGACTAGCGGGGGAGAGCAGTTCTTC.

Comment on this clonotype: Given a much more abundant clone one base away, this may be a read error. The rearrangement joins TRBV7-2 to TRBJ1-3; 7 bases align to TRBD1. Per germline, CDR1 SGHTA and CDR2 FQGNSA. This CDR3 spans 16 amino acids. This chain's CDR3 is CASSESGTVGGNTVYF. DNA of the CDR3: TGTGCCAGCAGCGAATCCGGGACAGTCGGTGGAAACACCGTATATTTT.

The chain couples TRBV18 to TRBJ2-7; 10 bases align to TRBD1. The CDR3 runs to 15 residues. V gave up 5 bases and J gave up 4 bases; unmatched junction bases: 8. Germline CDR1 KGHSH, CDR2 LQKENI. As DNA, the CDR3 is TGTGCCAGCTCAAATCCGGGACAGGGGCCATACGAGCAGTACTTC. This encodes CASSNPGQGPYEQYF.